The text below deals with one TCR beta chain. Antigen: not known. This CDR3 has 17 residues. Between the trimmed V and J ends, which lost 4 bases and 2 bases, there was a span of 17 bases. Germline lookup yields CDR1 LNHDA and CDR2 SQIVND (reference sequence). The data belong to a study of T cell repertoires in cytomegalovirus infection. Study details: Alongside well-studied HLA-B-restricted CMV epitopes, recently identified HLA-C-restricted CMV epitopes were also used. Study findings and constraints: Clonotypes of TCR beta that were HLA-C-restricted and CMV-specific dominated the ex vivo response.

TCRdb ran MiXCR on the reads and lists one entry per CDR3 protein. The data show over 250,000 distinct CDR3 sequences, with roughly 21% seen just once and approximately 19% held by the top ten. The origin of this receptor is a human donor in good health (CMV status not recorded). Some clones in this sample may be carry-over from other donors' samples. Sequencing was performed on cultured PBMCs, taken from culture after CMV antigen stimulation. The chain employs TRBV19 and TRBJ1-4, with unresolved D. As DNA, the CDR3 is TGTGCCAGTAGTACCAGGCAAGGAATCCCGACTAATGAAAAACTGTTTTTT. Translating gives CASSTRQGIPTNEKLFF.